This T cell receptor beta chain derives from a study of shared clonotypes between healthy human individuals (dated by TCRdb to 2020 to 2022). Background for the entire study: A couple of women and a few men aged 18 to 49 years were included in the cohort. For each donor, CD4 naive and CD4 memory were each run on three plates, CD8 naive on two plates, and CD8 memory on one plate. The study deeply sequenced blood TCR repertoires of several healthy adults to estimate repertoire size and the extent of clonotype sharing between individuals. Per donor, leukapheresis produced somewhere between about 0.94 and 9.5 billion PBMCs. Different laboratories and diverse techniques were used to prepare libraries and sequence TCR repertoires, to increase sequencing depth and limit assay-specific biases.

General conclusions and limits of the study: Because the study included a small number of donors, the genetic and exposure-history diversity represented was limited. Naive subsets generally had larger estimated clonotype richness than memory subsets. Sharing across a handful of donors was observed for about 5% of naive CD4, over 3% of naive CD8, over 2% of memory CD4, and around 0.42% of memory CD8 clonotypes. Clonotypes shared by all four sorted-subset donors showed higher generation probabilities than non-shared clonotypes. Rarefaction of sorted-subset datasets indicated incomplete sequencing despite the large sequencing depth. Based on pairwise subsampling, the degree of clonotype sharing among donors was expected to be affected by sequencing depth. Sampling was restricted to blood, and TCR repertoires in tissues likely differ from the TCR repertoires found in blood.

Regarding this clone: Its specific antigen is unknown. No base quality information exists; no much larger clone differs at one position.

CD8 naive samples consisted of CD45RO-negative cells that were positively selected for CCR7, yielding a CD45RA+CCR7+ population without TemRA cells. The donors were healthy, HIV-negative adults with no recently reported acute infections or vaccinations. Only Caucasian adults living in Nashville, Tennessee, USA were represented among the donors. Blood was collected by leukapheresis, and PBMCs were isolated by Ficoll-Histopaque density gradient centrifugation and then cryopreserved in liquid nitrogen vapor phase. Analytical flow cytometry was used to check the purity and quantity of every magnetically sorted T cell population. Each sorted fraction had its genomic DNA isolated and then quantified by UV absorbance on a Nanodrop 2000c. Using the deep immunoSEQ assay, TCR CDR3 regions were amplified from genomic DNA by multiplex PCR. Extracted genomic DNA from each cell subset was spread evenly across all wells of several immunoSEQ 96-well plates, with each plate serving as a replicate. For sorted subsets, each replicate PCR was loaded with 200 ng genomic DNA, equivalent to 25,000 to 30,000 T cell genomes. The purified libraries were quantified using a Qubit 3.0 fluorometer, sized with a Bioanalyzer 2100, and then quantified again using the KAPA Library Quantification kit. Every immunoSEQ 96-well plate was sequenced on a separate single-read 150-cycle Illumina NextSeq 550 flow cell. Per the original workflow: Because only junctional sequences without quality scores were contained in the immunoSEQ output, filtering matching that applied to full-length reads could not be performed. Sequences were annotated with PyIR, a Python wrapper for IgBLAST v1.9, using IMGT germline references to assign V/J genes and CDR3. Reads were removed for weak V/J assignments (E-value above 1e-6), missing CDR3, stop codons, out-of-frame junctions, or ambiguous translated residues. A V3J clonotype was defined by an identical inferred V gene, J gene, and CDR3 amino acid sequence. Percentage overlap between repertoires was calculated by dividing the number of shared unique clonotypes by the size of the smaller repertoire. RTK rarefaction, the Chao1 estimator, and Recon v2.1 estimates of unobserved clonotypes were used to assess repertoire richness. OLGA was used to compute generation probabilities for all TCRbeta clonotypes that the gDNA method yielded from several donors. The table was pulled from immuneACCESS by TCRdb, which kept in-frame rearrangements only. Such tables lose some clones; where checked, under half of the loss comes from unresolved V genes, and the rest has no known cause. Clone size and V and J calls were adopted from that table, with D and trimming inferred from the DNA. The sample includes roughly 2.1 million clones, with around 93% observed a single time. The ten largest clones add up to 1.5% to 2% of the sample.

The cysteine opens and the phenylalanine closes a CDR3 of 15 amino acids. The sequence is cut down to CDR3 DNA, 45 bases in frame from base 1. The V end loses 2 bases and the J end loses 0 bases, and a stretch of 10 bases separates them. The germline V gene (reference sequence) gives CDR1 as SEHNR and CDR2 as FQNEAQ. The sequence joins TRBV7-9 to TRBJ1-1; the D gene is possibly TRBD1, with 5 bases matching. The clonotype was recovered from a man aged 18 to 29 in good health. Some clones in this sample may be carry-over from other donors' samples. The sample comprised naive CD8+ T cells from PBMCs. The intended sense of this specimen's cell subset or site label: CD45RA+CCR7+. The CDR3 here reads CASSLLGGMNTEAFF. The nucleotide sequence reads as follows: TGTGCCAGCAGCTTATTGGGGGGGATGAACACTGAAGCTTTCTTT. This CDR3, with the reference TRBV7-9 and TRBJ1-1 proteins standing in past its ends, gives the full variable domain DTGVSQNPRHKITKRGQNVTFRCDPISEHNRLYWYRQTLGQGPEFLTYFQNEAQLEKSRLLSDRFSAERPKGSFSTLEIQRTEQGDSAMYLCASSLLGGMNTEAFFGQGTRLTVV.